These 20 T cell receptor beta chains were all obtained from the same sample, sequenced in a study of CD8 T cells in ankylosing spondylitis. Study-level points and caveats: About 8 highly homologous variants made up a TCR beta motif, and this motif appeared characteristic of ankylosing spondylitis blood.

No cognate antigen is known for these TCRs. TCRdb re-called the 5' RACE reads with MiXCR, one entry per CDR3 protein. The table lists approximately 540,000 distinct CDR3 sequences, 9.5% to 15% of them singletons. The sequenced sample consisted of blood, either unsorted or a sorted T cell fraction (not recorded which). Source of these receptors: a male donor with ankylosing spondylitis.

The chain has TRBV6-6 and TRBJ1-5, with D unclear. Germline V gene lookup returns CDR1 MNHNY and CDR2 SVGAGI (reference sequence). This CDR3 spans 13 amino acids. Trimming shortened V by 7 bases and J by 2 bases, and 9 bases separated the two germline ends. The CDR3 DNA is TGTGCCAGCACCGACGGCGGCAATCAGCCCCAGCATTTT. Translating gives CASTDGGNQPQHF.

This clonotype turned up a few times. This chain connects TRBV20-1 to TRBJ2-3, with 8 bases that match TRBD1. Germline lookup yields CDR1 DFQATT and CDR2 SNEGSKA (reference sequence). The CDR3 has 14 residues. The J segment lost 6 bases and the V segment lost 6 bases, leaving 11 bases of the junction unmatched. The CDR3 nucleotides are TGCAGTGCCACCTTTCAGGGGGCCACGGATACGCAGTATTTT. It translates to CSATFQGATDTQYF.

There are a few counts of this clonotype. This chain joins TRBV13 and TRBJ2-7, with D perhaps being TRBD1 or TRBD2 (6 bases each). The CDR3 is 11 residues long. Trimming took 5 bases from V and 5 from J, leaving 7 bases between them. Per germline, CDR1 PRHDT and CDR2 FYEKMQ (reference sequence). The chain's CDR3 is CASSRGHEQYV. CDR3 nucleotides: TGTGCCAGCAGCCGGGGGCACGAGCAGTACGTC.

This clonotype was picked up a small number of times. V and J are TRBV3-1 and TRBJ2-3; D call uncertain. Germline values: CDR1 LGHDT, CDR2 YNNKEL (reference sequence). V lost 2 bases, J lost 2 bases, and 8 bases lay in between. This CDR3 spans 14 amino acids. The CDR3 reads CASSQTSDTDTQYF. Written as DNA, the CDR3 is TGTGCCAGCAGCCAAACGAGCGACACAGATACGCAGTATTTT.

The CDR3 region is CASSLKGIGYTF. CDR3 bases: TGTGCCAGCAGTTTAAAAGGGATCGGCTACACCTTC. The V and J genes are TRBV28 and TRBJ1-2; D not resolved. The V end was cut by 2 bases, the J end by 8 bases, with 9 bases between. The germline V gene has CDR1 MDHEN and CDR2 SYDVKM. The CDR3 runs to 12 residues.

The CDR3 DNA reads as TGTGCCAGCAGCTTAGTGGTCGGGACTACTTACAATGAGCAGTTCTTC. This translates into CASSLVVGTTYNEQFF. This chain uses TRBV7-8 with TRBJ2-1, with 7 bases matching TRBD2. The germline V gene encodes CDR1 SGHVS and CDR2 FQNEAQ. V was clipped by 1 base and J by 4 bases; unmatched bases: 7. CDR3 length equals 16 residues.

Written as DNA, the CDR3 is TGTGCCAGCAGTGATACAGGGTCATGGAACTATGGCTACACCTTC. This gives the protein CASSDTGSWNYGYTF. The V gene is TRBV25-1, the J gene TRBJ1-2, with a possible D match to TRBD1 (6 bases). This CDR3 contains 15 residues. V lost 3 bases to trimming and J lost 2 bases, with 13 bases between them. Germline V CDR1 and CDR2: MGHDK, SYGVNS.

The chain employs TRBV6-1 and TRBJ2-5; a weak D match, TRBD2 (5 bases). Germline CDR1 reads MNHNS; CDR2 reads SASEGT. The V gene lost 4 bases and the J gene lost 5 bases, with 17 bases spanning the gap. The CDR3 is 15 amino acids. The CDR3: CASSASPGIRETQYF. CDR3 sequence (DNA): TGTGCCAGCAGTGCTTCCCCCGGGATTCGGGAGACCCAGTACTTC.

The chain carries TRBV29-1 and TRBJ2-3; D may be TRBD1 or TRBD2 (6 bases each). The CDR3 covers 13 residues. V was clipped by 6 bases and J by 3 bases, with 13 bases between them. Germline CDR1 and CDR2: SQVTM and ANQGSEA. Here the CDR3 reads CSVAQGRTDTQYF. CDR3 DNA: TGCAGCGTCGCGCAGGGGAGGACAGATACGCAGTATTTT.

This CDR3 is CAINGRAGEEQYV. The DNA of the CDR3 is TGTGCCATCAACGGGAGGGCCGGAGAGGAGCAGTACGTC. The chain joins TRBV10-3 to TRBJ2-7; 8 bases are a match to TRBD2. The V segment lost 7 bases and the J segment 7 bases; nucleotides outside the gene matches: 9. The CDR3 totals 13 residues. Germline V gene sequence: CDR1 ENHRY, CDR2 SYGVKD.

The gene calls are TRBV18 and TRBJ2-3, with 14 bases that match TRBD2. V gave up 4 bases and J gave up 0 bases; unmatched junction bases: 12. Germline V lookup: CDR1 KGHSH, CDR2 LQKENI. This CDR3 spans 20 amino acids. This CDR3 reads CASSQDSGLAGVLSTDTQYF. CDR3 sequence (DNA): TGTGCCAGCTCACAAGACTCGGGACTAGCGGGAGTCCTTAGCACAGATACGCAGTATTTT.

This clonotype was recorded many times. The chain couples TRBV12-3 or TRBV12-4 to TRBJ1-3; no clear D gene. Trimming stripped 6 bases from V and 0 bases from J, with 6 bases between. This CDR3 is 13 amino acids long. The CDR3 DNA sequence: TGTGCCAGCAGCTTAAACTCTGGAAACACCATATATTTT. Amino acids: CASSLNSGNTIYF.

This clonotype was found many times. J is TRBJ1-3 and V is TRBV3-1, with TRBD1 as a possible D gene (6 bases). Trimming took 3 bases from V and 1 from J, leaving 7 bases between them. The CDR3 is 14 amino acids. Germline V gives CDR1 LGHDT, CDR2 YNNKEL (reference sequence). This CDR3 is CASSQQGSGNTIYF. CDR3 DNA sequence: TGTGCCAGCAGCCAGCAGGGGTCTGGAAACACCATATATTTT.

J is TRBJ1-5 and V is TRBV20-1, with TRBD1 matching over 7 bases. CDR1 DFQATT and CDR2 SNEGSKA come from the germline V gene (reference sequence). The V segment lost 4 bases and the J segment 6 bases; nucleotides outside the gene matches: 6. The CDR3 runs 13 residues. CDR3 nucleotide sequence: TGCAGTGCTATAGGGGGCGCGGGTCAGCCCCAGCATTTT. Residues: CSAIGGAGQPQHF.

This clonotype was seen more than once but under ten times. The chain joins TRBV20-1 to TRBJ2-7; 14 bases match TRBD2. V lost 3 bases to trimming and J lost 9 bases; unmatched junction nucleotides: 10. Germline V gene data show CDR1 as DFQATT and CDR2 as SNEGSKA (reference sequence). The CDR3 runs to 15 residues. CDR3 coding DNA: TGCAGTGCTAGGGAGGGACTAGCGGGAGTCTTTGGGCAGTACTTC. Translating gives CSAREGLAGVFGQYF.

This rearrangement joins TRBV28 to TRBJ2-2; D possibly uses TRBD1 or TRBD2 (5 bases each). Germline V gene sequence: CDR1 MDHEN, CDR2 SYDVKM. Trimming left V 8 bases short and J 0 bases short, with 7 bases between. The CDR3 sequence is 13 residues long. The chain's CDR3 is CASEGPNTGELFF. CDR3 nucleotide sequence: TGTGCCAGCGAGGGGCCGAACACCGGGGAGCTGTTTTTT. Looking up the rest from reference TRBV28 and TRBJ2-2 gives the full variable domain: DVKVTQSSRYLVKRTGEKVFLECVQDMDHENMFWYRQDPGLGLRLIYFSYDVKMKEKGDIPEGYSVSREKKERFSLILESASTNQTSMYLCASEGPNTGELFFGEGSRLTVL.

The table lists this clonotype with many counts. The rearrangement uses TRBV12-3 or TRBV12-4 and TRBJ2-7; 9 bases line up with TRBD1. The V and J ends lost 6 bases and 5 bases, in that order; junction bases with no gene match: 8. The CDR3 is 14 amino acids. The CDR3 sequence is CASSPRTGEDEQYF. Here the CDR3 DNA reads TGTGCCAGCAGCCCGCGGACAGGGGAGGACGAGCAGTACTTC.

The V gene is TRBV7-9, the J gene TRBJ2-1; TRBD2 aligns across 8 bases. Germline V gene data show CDR1 as SEHNR and CDR2 as FQNEAQ (reference sequence). This CDR3 spans 14 amino acids. V shed 3 bases, J shed 9 bases, and the junction held 7 bases outside the gene matches. The CDR3 DNA sequence: TGTGCCAGCAGCTTCAGCGGGAGCCTAGGTGAGCAGTTCTTC. This encodes CASSFSGSLGEQFF.

Notes on this clonotype: This sequence may be a read error, since a much larger clone differs from it by one base. The chain has TRBV2 and TRBJ2-7; no definite D call. V was shortened by 7 bases and J by 0 bases, with 4 bases between the two germline ends. This CDR3 spans 11 amino acids. Germline values: CDR1 SNHLY, CDR2 FYNNEI. DNA for the CDR3: TGTGCCAGCACCTTCTCCTACGAGCAGTACTTC. This encodes CASTFSYEQYF.

This clonotype has more than one count but fewer than ten. This rearrangement joins TRBV5-1 to TRBJ1-1, with D unclear. CDR3 size: 13 residues. Germline values: CDR1 SGHRS, CDR2 YFSETQ. Trimming took 5 bases from V and 2 from J, leaving 10 bases between them. The CDR3 spells CASRARANTEAFF. CDR3 nucleotides: TGCGCCAGCAGGGCCAGAGCCAACACTGAAGCTTTCTTT.